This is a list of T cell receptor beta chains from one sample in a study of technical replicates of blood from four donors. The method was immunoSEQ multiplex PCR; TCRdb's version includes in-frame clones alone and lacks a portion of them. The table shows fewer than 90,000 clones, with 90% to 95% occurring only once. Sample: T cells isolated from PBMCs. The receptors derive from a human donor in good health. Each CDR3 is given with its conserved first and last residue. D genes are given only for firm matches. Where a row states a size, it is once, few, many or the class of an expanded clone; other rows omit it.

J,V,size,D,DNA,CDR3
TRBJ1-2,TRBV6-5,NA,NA,TGTGCCAGCAGTTACTCACAGGGTTACGGCTACACCTTC,CASSYSQGYGYTF
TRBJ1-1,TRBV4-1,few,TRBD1,TGCGCCAGCAAACCACGGGACAGCGTCATGAACACTGAAGCTTTCTTT,CASKPRDSVMNTEAFF
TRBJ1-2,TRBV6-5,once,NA,TGTGCCAGCAGTTTAGCGCAGGTTGATTATGGCTACACCTTC,CASSLAQVDYGYTF
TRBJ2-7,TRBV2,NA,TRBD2,TGTGCCAGAAGGGCTAGCGGGAGCGGCGAGCAGTACTTC,CARRASGSGEQYF
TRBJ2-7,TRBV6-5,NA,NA,TGTGCCAGCAGTTCCGAGCTTAGCTCCTACGAGCAGTACTTC,CASSSELSSYEQYF
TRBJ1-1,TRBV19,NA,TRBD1,TGTGCCAGTAGTCTTGGGACAGGGGGCGCTTTC,CASSLGTGGAF
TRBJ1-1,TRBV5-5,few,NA,TGTGCCAGCAGCTACCCCGTAGTCGAAGCTTTCTTT,CASSYPVVEAFF
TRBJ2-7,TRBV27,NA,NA,TGTGCCAGCAGTTTCTTTGGGGGCAGTCCCTACGAGCAGTACTTC,CASSFFGGSPYEQYF
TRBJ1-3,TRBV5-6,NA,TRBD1,TGTGCCAGCAGCTGGGTCCGGGACAGTGGAAACACCATATATTTT,CASSWVRDSGNTIYF
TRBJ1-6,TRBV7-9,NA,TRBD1,TGTGCCAGCAGCCCCGTCGGGGACAGGGGCAATTCACCCCTCCACTTT,CASSPVGDRGNSPLHF
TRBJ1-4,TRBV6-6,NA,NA,TGTGCCTGCCGGAGGGAAGTTGGGGAAAAACTGTTTTTT,CACRREVGEKLFF
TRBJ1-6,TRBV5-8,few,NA,TGTGCCAGCAGCTTGGTTCCAGGGGCCAACCTCCACTTT,CASSLVPGANLHF
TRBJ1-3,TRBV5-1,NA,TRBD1,TGCGCCAGCAGCTTGGGGACAGGGCACGGAAACACCATATATTTT,CASSLGTGHGNTIYF
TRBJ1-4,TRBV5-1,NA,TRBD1,TGCGCCAGCACACCAGGGGGCGCGGAACTGTTTTTT,CASTPGGAELFF
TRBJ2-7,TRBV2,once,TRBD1,TGTGCCAGCTTTGGGGGGGGACAGGGCTCCTACGAGCAGTACTTC,CASFGGGQGSYEQYF
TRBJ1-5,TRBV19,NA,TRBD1,TGTGCCAGTGATTTGGACAGGGGCAATCAGCCCCAGCATTTT,CASDLDRGNQPQHF
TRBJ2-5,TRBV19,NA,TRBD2,TGTGCCAGTGGGGGAGGGCATCGGGAGACCCAGTACTTC,CASGGGHRETQYF
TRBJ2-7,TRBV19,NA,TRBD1,TGTGCCAGTAGTATCGTGGGACAGGGCGGAGGCGAGCAGTACTTC,CASSIVGQGGGEQYF
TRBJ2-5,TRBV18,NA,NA,TGTGCCAGCTCACGGACGACTACACAAGAGACCCAGTACTTC,CASSRTTTQETQYF
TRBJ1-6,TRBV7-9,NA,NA,TGTGCCAGCAGCATCGCCTCGGACAGTTCACCCCTCCACTTT,CASSIASDSSPLHF
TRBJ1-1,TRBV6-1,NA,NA,TGTGCCAGCAGTGATCCACGATCCACTCGGGTGGCTTTCTTT,CASSDPRSTRVAFF
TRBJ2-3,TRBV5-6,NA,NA,TGTGCCAGCAGCGAGACTACAGGGAGCACAGATACGCAGTATTTT,CASSETTGSTDTQYF
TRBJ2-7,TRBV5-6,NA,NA,TGTGCCAGCCATGACGTGGGCAGATCCTACGAGCAGTACTTC,CASHDVGRSYEQYF
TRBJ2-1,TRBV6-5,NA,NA,TGTGCCAGCAGTTTACAGAAATCGAACAATGAGCAGTTCTTC,CASSLQKSNNEQFF
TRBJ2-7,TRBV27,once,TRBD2,TGTGCCAGCAGTGGGGGACTAGCGGGATACGAGCAGTACTTC,CASSGGLAGYEQYF
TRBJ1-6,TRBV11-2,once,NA,TGTGCCAGCAGCTTCGTTCGACAGGAGAGTTCACCCCTCCACTTT,CASSFVRQESSPLHF
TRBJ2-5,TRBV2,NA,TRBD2,TGTGCCAGCAGACCGGGACTAGCGGGAGATGGGACCCAGTACTTC,CASRPGLAGDGTQYF
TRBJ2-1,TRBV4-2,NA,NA,TGTGCCAGCAGCCAAGGACGGGTGGGAGGGGGGGATCAGCAGTTCTTC,CASSQGRVGGGDQQFF
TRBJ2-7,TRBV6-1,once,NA,TGTGCCAGCAGTGATGCGAACAGGGAGCAGTACTTC,CASSDANREQYF